These T cell receptor beta chains were read from a single sample in a study of shared clonotypes between healthy human individuals. Repertoires were generated with immunoSEQ multiplex PCR, while TCRdb's copy carries only in-frame clones and drops some. Of hundreds of thousands of clones in the sample, roughly 98% are singletons; the top ten hold 0.25% to 0.35%. The sample was naive CD8+ T cells sorted from blood. Every receptor here comes from a young man in good health. Both conserved end residues are part of each CDR3. Fields, in order: J gene, V gene, D gene, clone size, CDR3 DNA, CDR3 protein. The D gene is left open where the match is weak. The size field is filled for only some rows; it gives once, few, many or a size class.

TRBJ2-1,TRBV7-9,NA,once,TGTGCCAGCAGCCCCGGCAGCTACAATGAGCAGTTCTTC,CASSPGSYNEQFF
TRBJ2-2,TRBV28,TRBD1,NA,TGTGCCAGCAGTTACAGGGGACCGAACACCGGGGAGCTGTTTTTT,CASSYRGPNTGELFF
TRBJ1-1,TRBV29-1,NA,NA,TGCAGCGTCTGGAGGGGAGAGAGTCGAGAAGCTTTCTTT,CSVWRGESREAFF
TRBJ2-2,TRBV6-1,NA,once,TGTGCCAGCAGTGTTTGGACAGAACCGAACACCGGGGAGCTGTTTTTT,CASSVWTEPNTGELFF
TRBJ2-7,TRBV5-1,NA,NA,TGCGCCAGTGCGACAAGGAGCCTCTCCTACGAGCAGTACTTC,CASATRSLSYEQYF
TRBJ2-7,TRBV7-9,TRBD1,NA,TGTGCCAGCAGCCACCGGGACAGGACACCCGGGGAGCAGTACTTC,CASSHRDRTPGEQYF
TRBJ2-5,TRBV30,NA,NA,TGTGCCTGGAGTGGGGGCCAAGAGACCCAGTACTTC,CAWSGGQETQYF
TRBJ2-1,TRBV29-1,TRBD2,NA,TGCAGCGTTGTACTAGCGGGATACAATGAGCAGTTCTTC,CSVVLAGYNEQFF
TRBJ2-1,TRBV27,TRBD1,NA,TGTGCCAGCAGTGGGGGGACAGGGTCCCACAATGAGCAGTTCTTC,CASSGGTGSHNEQFF
TRBJ2-1,TRBV14,TRBD2,NA,TGTGCCAGCAGCCCCCTCGGCGGGGGTCGATCGTACAATGAGCAGTTCTTC,CASSPLGGGRSYNEQFF
TRBJ1-2,TRBV7-8,TRBD1,NA,TGTGCCAGCAGCCAGGGACAGGGGATCTATGGCTACACCTTC,CASSQGQGIYGYTF
TRBJ1-5,TRBV6-5,NA,NA,TGTGCCAGCAGTTACTCGAAAACCGCCGGGGAGCCCCAGCATTTT,CASSYSKTAGEPQHF
TRBJ1-2,TRBV9,TRBD1,NA,TGTGCCAGCAGCACCCGACAGGGCGAGGACTATGGCTACACCTTC,CASSTRQGEDYGYTF
TRBJ2-7,TRBV5-4,NA,once,TGTGCCAGCAGCGAATCCCCCCCCTACGAGCAGTACTTC,CASSESPPYEQYF
TRBJ2-3,TRBV9,TRBD2,NA,TGTGCCAGCAGCTATTTACTAGCGACTAGGCCAGATACGCAGTATTTT,CASSYLLATRPDTQYF
TRBJ2-2,TRBV4-1,NA,NA,TGCGCCAGCAGGGGGACGGCCGGGGAGCTGTTTTTT,CASRGTAGELFF
TRBJ1-5,TRBV6-5,NA,NA,TGTGCCAGCAGTTACGGAGGGGGACTTTTCAATCAGCCCCAGCATTTT,CASSYGGGLFNQPQHF
TRBJ2-1,TRBV27,TRBD2,NA,TGTGCCAGCAGGTTACTAGCGGGAGGTATTTCTCATGAGCAGTTCTTC,CASRLLAGGISHEQFF
TRBJ2-5,TRBV20-1,NA,once,TGCAGTGTTCTTCAAGAGACCCAGTACTTC,CSVLQETQYF
TRBJ2-3,TRBV4-1,NA,NA,TGCGCCAGCAGCGTTCTGGCGGTGGCCCAATCCCTCACAGATACGCAGTATTTT,CASSVLAVAQSLTDTQYF
TRBJ2-3,TRBV9,NA,NA,TGTGCCAGCAGCCACTGGGGGGATACGCAGTATTTT,CASSHWGDTQYF
TRBJ2-1,TRBV2,NA,NA,TGTGCCAGCAGTGACTCGTCGTCAGACATTCAAGATGAGCAGTTCTTC,CASSDSSSDIQDEQFF
TRBJ2-7,TRBV27,NA,once,TGTGCCAGCAGATGGAGGGATTCCTACGAGCAGTACTTC,CASRWRDSYEQYF
TRBJ1-4,TRBV5-1,TRBD1,once,TGCGCCAGCAGCCAACGCGGACAGGGTTGGGAAAAACTGTTTTTT,CASSQRGQGWEKLFF
TRBJ2-3,TRBV28,TRBD2,NA,TGTGCCAGCACCCTCGGGACTAGGGACACAGATACGCAGTATTTT,CASTLGTRDTDTQYF
TRBJ2-1,TRBV25-1,TRBD1,NA,TGTGCCAGCAGTGAATTTGAGACAGGGCTTACCTACAATGAGCAGTTCTTC,CASSEFETGLTYNEQFF
TRBJ2-5,TRBV10-3,NA,NA,TGTGCCATCAGTGAGCCCATGTCAGGGCAGTCGGAGACCCAGTACTTC,CAISEPMSGQSETQYF
TRBJ1-3,TRBV29-1,NA,NA,TGCAGCGCCGAGCGTGGAAACACCATATATTTT,CSAERGNTIYF
TRBJ2-7,TRBV4-3,NA,NA,TGCGCCAGCAGCCAAGATCAGGCATCTGACGAGCAGTACTTC,CASSQDQASDEQYF
TRBJ2-5,TRBV6-5,NA,NA,TGTGCCAGCAGTTACTGGCGAAAGGGGAGTAGGGAGACCCAGTACTTC,CASSYWRKGSRETQYF